This record covers a single T cell receptor beta chain. The protocol was immunoSEQ multiplex PCR, while the TCRdb copy is restricted to in-frame clones and leaves out a portion. The sample records roughly 140,000 clones, 85% being singletons. The CDR3 consists of 16 residues. The sample originates from a study of blood T cell repertoires in COVID-19. The chain joins TRBV21-1 to TRBJ2-2; TRBD1 is taken as the D call from the table, unchecked against the DNA. TRBV21-1 constitutes a pseudogene. The origin of this receptor is a woman aged 60-75 years with COVID-19, enrolled during active disease. The sample taken for sequencing was peripheral blood. The CDR3 region is CASSAPGHRNTGELFF. DNA for the CDR3: TGTGCCAGCAGCGCCCCGGGACACCGGAACACCGGGGAGCTGTTTTTT.